The 5 T cell receptor beta chains given below trace back to one sample, sequenced in a study of blood T cell repertoires in COVID-19. Generated by immunoSEQ multiplex PCR, the TCRdb table keeps only in-frame clones and is missing some. The data show 150,000 or so clones, about 80% seen once. The sequenced sample consisted of PBMCs or T cells enriched from blood (not recorded which). The receptor source for this set is a man in his fifties who had recovered from COVID-19.

CDR3 sequence (DNA): TGTGCCAGCTCACTGTTGGGGCCACTGAACACTGAAGCTTTCTTT. Protein product: CASSLLGPLNTEAFF. This chain joins TRBV18 and TRBJ1-1; weak D call: TRBD1 (5 bases). Germline CDR1 reads KGHSH; CDR2 reads LQKENI. V was trimmed by 4 bases and J by 0 bases, leaving 12 bases between them. This CDR3 region has 15 residues.

This clone occurred many times. The V call is TRBV9, the J call TRBJ2-7; no definite D call. Germline CDR1 and CDR2: SGDLS and YYNGEE. CDR3 size: 15 residues. V lost 0 bases and J 1 base, leaving 11 bases between the germline ends. Here the CDR3 reads CASSVGIEVSYEQYF. The DNA for the CDR3 is TGTGCCAGCAGCGTAGGAATAGAGGTATCCTACGAGCAGTACTTC.

The rearrangement links TRBV5-1 to TRBJ2-1, with a weak D call TRBD2 (6 bases). Germline CDR1 SGHRS, CDR2 YFSETQ. Trimming removed 1 base at V and 0 bases at J, with 8 bases between. The CDR3 is 15 residues long. CDR3 nucleotides: TGCGCCAGCAGCTTGCCGCGGGACTCCTACAATGAGCAGTTCTTC. Translated, it gives CASSLPRDSYNEQFF.

CDR3 in amino acids: CASSLAQDRDNTF. CDR3 sequence (DNA): TGTGCCAGCAGCTTAGCGCAAGACAGGGACAACACCTTC. The chain links TRBV7-9 to TRBJ1-2, with 7 bases that match TRBD1. J lost 12 bases, V lost 0 bases, and 7 bases had no gene match. Germline CDR1 is SEHNR and CDR2 is FQNEAQ (reference sequence). The CDR3 sequence is 13 residues long.

The chain employs TRBV11-1 and TRBJ2-2; D perhaps matches TRBD2 (5 bases). There are 15 residues in the CDR3. V was trimmed by 5 bases and J by 5 bases, leaving 15 bases between them. Germline values: CDR1 SGHAT, CDR2 FQDESV (reference sequence). CDR3 protein: CASSPREGLTGELFF. The CDR3 DNA reads TGTGCCAGCAGCCCCCGCGAGGGATTAACCGGGGAGCTGTTTTTT.